The 14 T cell receptor beta chains below all came from one sample that was sequenced in a study of T cells in women clearing cervical HPV infection. TCRdb keeps only in-frame clones here, not all; method: immunoSEQ multiplex PCR. The sample's table shows roughly 45,000 clones. Sequenced: blood buffy coat. These receptors were taken from a woman aged 18 to 69 with a cervical HPV16 infection that either progressed to CIN3+ or cleared (not recorded which).

Comments on this clone: Read sequence stops 3 residues before the CDR3 end, and the germline J gene provides the missing end. This chain connects TRBV7-6 to TRBJ1-5; no clear D. The V end lost 1 base, the J end lost 4 bases, and 11 bases lay between the germline ends. The CDR3 is made up of 15 amino acids. Germline V gene lookup returns CDR1 SGHVS and CDR2 FNYEAQ. The part of the CDR3 DNA that was read is TGTGCCAGCAGCTTAGGTGCAGGTGTTAATCAGCCC. It codes for CASSLGAGVNQP. The CDR3, in full, reads CASSLGAGVNQPQHF.

A remark on this clone: The sequenced fragment ends 3 residues before the CDR3 boundary, so the rest is inferred from the germline J gene. In the same sample, other DNA sequences code for this CDR3. The chain couples TRBV6-2 or TRBV6-3 to TRBJ1-3; TRBD1 is a possible D gene (5 bases). CDR3 length: 16 residues. Germline V gene lookup returns CDR1 MNHEY and CDR2 SVGEGT. V was shortened by 2 bases and J by 4 bases, with 15 bases between the two germline ends. The CDR3 sequence: CASSYAGPYGGNTIYF. The CDR3 bases that were read are TGTGCCAGCAGTTACGCAGGGCCTTATGGAGGAAACACC.

A word on this clone: The CDR3 is cut off 3 residues early in the read; its end comes from the germline J gene. The chain combines TRBV27 with TRBJ2-7, with 8 bases lining up with TRBD1. Germline CDR1 and CDR2: MNHEY and SMNVEV (reference sequence). CDR3 size: 15 residues. The J segment lost 3 bases and the V segment lost 6 bases, leaving 10 bases of the junction unmatched. This CDR3 is CASSLWGTGGYEQYF. The sequenced CDR3 bases are TGTGCCAGCAGCCTCTGGGGAACAGGGGGCTACGAG.

Comments on this clone: The sequence runs out 3 residues before the end of the CDR3; the remainder is reconstructed from the germline J gene. This rearrangement joins TRBV7-2 to TRBJ1-5; maybe TRBD1 (5 bases). The CDR3 is 14 residues long. With 1 base removed from V and 2 bases from J, the gap between germline ends came to 6 bases. Germline CDR1 is SGHTA and CDR2 is FQGNSA. The sequenced CDR3 bases are TGTGCCAGCAGCTTAGTCAGGGGCAATCAGCCC. Residues: CASSLVRGNQP. The entire CDR3 protein reads CASSLVRGNQPQHF.

A remark on this clone: The missing CDR3 end, 3 residues past where the read stops, is filled in from the germline J gene. The chain uses TRBV11-2 and TRBJ2-7; 11 positions agree with TRBD1. The CDR3 is 13 residues long. The V segment lost 11 bases and the J segment 4 bases; nucleotides outside the gene matches: 7. The germline CDR1 and CDR2 sequences are SGHAT and FQNNGV. CDR3 sequence: CAVSGTGGYEQYF. CDR3 DNA, as far as it was read: TGTGCCGTATCTGGGACAGGGGGTTACGAG.

Worth noting for this clone: The CDR3 is cut off 3 residues early in the read; its end comes from the germline J gene. V and J are TRBV20-1 and TRBJ2-2; D unclear. Per germline, CDR1 DFQATT and CDR2 SNEGSKA (reference sequence). The CDR3 contains 12 residues. CDR3 DNA, as far as it was read: TGCAGCTCTAGACTTTTCACCGGGGAG. Translated: CSSRLFTGE. The CDR3 in its entirety is CSSRLFTGELFF.

Concerning this clone: The CDR3 end lies 3 residues beyond the end of the read and is filled in from the germline J gene. The chain is built from TRBV29-1 and TRBJ2-1, with 12 bases aligning to TRBD2. This CDR3 spans 14 amino acids. V lost 3 bases and J lost 9; bases outside the gene matches: 6. Per the germline V gene, CDR1 is SQVTM and CDR2 is ANQGSEA. The sequenced part of the CDR3 DNA is TGCAGCGTTGACCTAGCGGGGGGGTTGGGTGAG. Its protein is CSVDLAGGLGE. The whole CDR3 protein is CSVDLAGGLGEQFF.

In regard to this clone: The CDR3 is cut off 3 residues early in the read; its end comes from the germline J gene. The sample contains more than one DNA sequence encoding this CDR3. This rearrangement joins TRBV19 to TRBJ2-1; D is possibly TRBD1 (5 bases). V was shortened by 6 bases and J by 9 bases, with 18 bases between the two germline ends. The CDR3 contains 14 residues. Germline V lookup: CDR1 LNHDA, CDR2 SQIVND (reference sequence). CDR3 sequence: CASSPTLRGGEQFF. The covered CDR3 bases are TGTGCCAGTAGCCCTACATTAAGGGGTGGTGAG.

To note about this clone: The read is 3 residues too short to cover the CDR3 end, so that end is filled in from the germline J gene. The genes are TRBV7-3 and TRBJ2-7; 8 nucleotides line up with TRBD1. Germline CDR1 SGHTA, CDR2 FQGTGA. CDR3 length equals 12 residues. Unmatched junction bases numbered 1, after V lost 3 bases and J lost 6 bases. The DNA read from the CDR3 is TGTGCCAGCAGCTTTACAGGGGGCGAG. It codes for CASSFTGGE. The entire CDR3 reads CASSFTGGEQYF.

A note on this clone: The CDR3 end is not reached by the read, which stops 3 residues before it; the germline J gene fills it in. V gene TRBV6-1 combines with J gene TRBJ1-4, with a tentative D call TRBD1 (6 bases). Looked up from germline, CDR1 is MNHNS and CDR2 is SASEGT. There are 15 residues in the CDR3. The CDR3: CASSVNIAGDSPLFF. The sequenced CDR3 bases are TGTGCCAGCAGTGTAAATATTGCAGGGGATTCACCA.

Turning to this clone: The read terminates 3 residues ahead of where the CDR3 ends, so the germline J gene completes it. The chain couples TRBV6-1 to TRBJ1-4, with 9 bases that match TRBD1. CDR1 and CDR2 from the germline V gene are MNHNS and SASEGT. The CDR3 contains 16 residues. Trimming removed 3 bases from V and 8 bases from J; junction bases left unmatched: 10. Incomplete CDR3 DNA: TGTGCCAGCAGTGAGGCGAGCGGGACAGGGCACGAAAAA. This encodes CASSEASGTGHEK. In full, the CDR3 is CASSEASGTGHEKLFF.

With regard to this clone: The read is 3 residues too short to cover the CDR3 end, so that end is filled in from the germline J gene. J is TRBJ1-2 and V is TRBV5-1; D remains ambiguous. V was trimmed by 3 bases and J by 6 bases, leaving 12 bases between them. Looked up from germline, CDR1 is SGHRS and CDR2 is YFSETQ. The CDR3 spans 13 residues. This CDR3 reads CASSYAGVDGYTF. The part of the CDR3 DNA that was read is TGCGCCAGCAGCTATGCCGGGGTCGATGGC.

As regards this clone: The CDR3 is cut off 3 residues early in the read; its end comes from the germline J gene. The chain recombines TRBV18 with TRBJ2-2; 8 bases match TRBD1. The CDR3 runs to 18 residues. CDR1 and CDR2 (germline): KGHSH, LQKENI. This CDR3 reads CASSPSARGQGNNSPLFF. CDR3 bases read: TGTGCCAGCTCACCGTCAGCCCGAGGACAGGGCAATAATTCACCG.

Details on this clone: The missing CDR3 end, 3 residues past where the read stops, is filled in from the germline J gene. This rearrangement joins TRBV11-2 to TRBJ2-5, with 8 bases that match TRBD1. Germline lookup yields CDR1 SGHAT and CDR2 FQNNGV. With V trimmed by 5 bases and J by 0 bases, 5 bases remained unmatched. This CDR3 spans 15 amino acids. The CDR3 sequence: CASSEQGVYQETQYF. CDR3 DNA, as far as it was read: TGTGCCAGCAGCGAACAGGGGGTGTACCAAGAGACC.